This T cell receptor beta chain emerged from a study of T cells after posttransplantation cyclophosphamide. The CDR3 covers 16 residues. In germline, CDR1 is SNHLY, CDR2 FYNNEI. The V end lost 2 bases, the J end lost 0 bases, and 8 bases lay between the germline ends. This clone was seen many times. A marrow graft followed busulfan-fludarabine conditioning, with cyclophosphamide on days +3 and +4. Data came from immunoSEQ multiplex PCR; TCRdb stores just in-frame clones and leaves some out. This repertoire lists roughly 7,500 clones without singletons; less than 7% sits in the top ten. The sequence came from a male patient aged 18 to 35 who received an allogeneic stem cell transplant from an unrelated donor, was CMV-positive, and had acute and chronic GVHD. A subset of T cells may come from the graft donor. The material was PBMCs, obtained after allogeneic stem cell transplant with posttransplant cyclophosphamide. The rearrangement uses TRBV2 and TRBJ1-6; D is unclear. The CDR3 is CASSERRNSYNSPLHF. The CDR3 bases are TGTGCCAGCAGTGAACGGAGAAACTCCTATAATTCACCCCTCCACTTT.